This T cell receptor beta chain was captured in a study of lymphopenia after photon versus proton radiotherapy. TCRdb's table, derived via immunoSEQ multiplex PCR, lists solely in-frame clones and lacks some. The profile shows 35,000 to 45,000 clones, about four fifths of them singletons. This CDR3 region has 20 residues. CDR1 is SGDLS, CDR2 YYNGEE, per germline. Germline trimming cut 5 bases from V and 1 base from J; bases unmatched to any gene: 22. This TCR was recovered from a woman in her sixties or seventies with pancreatic cancer. The rearrangement uses TRBV9 and TRBJ2-3; 7 bases align to TRBD2. This sample comprised peripheral blood, obtained from a patient treated with proton-based radiotherapy. The CDR3 reads CASSAHSVAGALVGTDTQYF. The CDR3 region has the DNA TGTGCCAGCAGTGCCCATAGCGTAGCGGGCGCTCTGGTTGGCACAGATACGCAGTATTTT.